Below are 20 T cell receptor beta chains sequenced from a single sample in a study of follicular helper T cells after annual influenza vaccination. Regarding time point: 2015-2016 season, pre-vaccination. The table came from immunoSEQ multiplex PCR; TCRdb's copy has only in-frame clones and leaves some out. The sample has around 10,000 clones, over 75% seen once. The material was CXCR5+ CD38- circulating T follicular helper cells from blood, obtained on the day of influenza vaccination. The sample's subset: circulating Tfh, non-naive CD4+CXCR5+PD-1+ (ICOS+CD38+ or ICOS-CD38-). The receptors stem from an adult who received the influenza vaccine.

The CDR3: CASSDAGQGGTGELFF. As DNA, the CDR3 is TGTGCCAGCAGTGACGCGGGACAGGGCGGCACCGGGGAGCTGTTTTTT. The V call is TRBV6-4, the J call TRBJ2-2; 9 bases fit TRBD1. Germline V CDR1 and CDR2: MRHNA, SNTAGT. The junction had 5 bases not matched to a gene; V was cut back by 2 bases and J by 4 bases. The CDR3 spans 16 residues.

The genes are TRBV5-1 and TRBJ2-5; a possible D gene is TRBD1 (5 bases). V was clipped by 1 base and J by 2 bases, with 12 bases between them. This CDR3 spans 15 amino acids. The V gene's germline CDR1 is SGHRS and CDR2 YFSETQ. The CDR3 nucleotides are TGCGCCAGCAGCTTGTCACTGGGGCAGCAAGAGACCCAGTACTTC. Protein: CASSLSLGQQETQYF.

V usage is TRBV20-1 and J usage is TRBJ2-3; TRBD2 is a possible D gene (6 bases). Germline-derived CDR1 and CDR2 are DFQATT and SNEGSKA (reference sequence). The CDR3 totals 10 residues. For the CDR3, the DNA is TGCGGGACTTCCCCAGATACGCAGTATTTT. Its protein is CGTSPDTQYF.

This rearrangement joins TRBV6-4 to TRBJ1-5, with D unclear. Trimming removed 3 bases from V and 7 bases from J, with 7 bases in between. The germline CDR1 and CDR2 sequences are MRHNA and SNTAGT. This CDR3 contains 12 residues. The CDR3 nucleotides read TGTGCCAGCAGTGAATCGAGACAGCCCCAGCATTTT. Amino acid sequence: CASSESRQPQHF.

This chain uses TRBV6-5 with TRBJ1-4; 7 bases line up with TRBD1. Germline CDR1 MNHEY, CDR2 SVGAGI. V lost 5 bases and J lost 5; bases outside the gene matches: 5. CDR3 length equals 14 residues. The CDR3, as DNA: TGTGCCAGCAGTCGACAGGGCATAAATGAAAAACTGTTTTTT. This encodes CASSRQGINEKLFF.

V is TRBV7-3 and J is TRBJ2-2, with 8 bases identical to TRBD1. The CDR3 contains 15 residues. Germline lookup yields CDR1 SGHTA and CDR2 FQGTGA. Trimming at V came to 5 bases and at J to 7 bases, leaving 9 bases not matched to a gene. The CDR3 bases are TGTGCCAGCAGCCCTCTTGGACAGGGTGGCGGGGAGCTGTTTTTT. Its translation: CASSPLGQGGGELFF.

The chain recombines TRBV5-4 with TRBJ2-5; tentatively, D is TRBD2 (5 bases). The ends were cut back, 1 base at V and 5 bases at J, with 12 bases in the middle. The CDR3 spans 14 residues. Looked up from germline, CDR1 is SGHNT and CDR2 is YYREEE (reference sequence). CDR3 in amino acids: CASSLPQAVETQYF. The CDR3 DNA follows: TGTGCCAGCAGCTTGCCACAAGCGGTGGAGACCCAGTACTTC.

This clone occurred a few times. This rearrangement joins TRBV2 to TRBJ1-5; D not resolved. This CDR3 comprises 12 residues. Germline V lookup: CDR1 SNHLY, CDR2 FYNNEI. With 8 bases removed from V and 0 bases from J, the gap between germline ends came to 5 bases. CDR3 residues: CASRDSNQPQHF. The CDR3 region has the DNA TGTGCCAGCCGGGATAGCAATCAGCCCCAGCATTTT.

This clone was counted a few times. The genes are TRBV19 and TRBJ2-6; D remains unclear. This CDR3 contains 14 residues. Germline V gene lookup returns CDR1 LNHDA and CDR2 SQIVND (reference sequence). The V end lost 6 bases, the J end lost 0 bases, and 6 bases lay between the germline ends. The CDR3 DNA sequence: TGTGCCAGTAGCGGAAACTCTGGGGCCAACGTCCTGACTTTC. It specifies CASSGNSGANVLTF.

This clone was counted only a few times. This rearrangement joins TRBV2 to TRBJ2-7; D is uncertain. The length of the CDR3 is 13 residues. CDR1 is SNHLY and CDR2 is FYNNEI in the germline V gene. V was pared by 5 bases and J by 6 bases, with 14 bases between. CDR3 amino acids: CASSFIPAAEQYF. DNA for the CDR3: TGTGCCAGCAGTTTCATACCCGCGGCCGAGCAGTACTTC.

The rearrangement uses TRBV25-1 and TRBJ2-2; the D is unclear. Deletions cut 4 bases from V and 0 bases from J, with 9 bases between. The CDR3 covers 15 residues. The V gene's germline CDR1 is MGHDK and CDR2 SYGVNS. CDR3: CASSVALPNTGELFF. CDR3 nucleotides: TGTGCCAGCAGTGTTGCATTACCGAACACCGGGGAGCTGTTTTTT.

With respect to this clone: The junction shows a germline mismatch at one end, possibly a read error. At the DNA level, this CDR3 is encoded by other sequences in the same sample as well. The chain links TRBV4-3 to TRBJ1-1; 9 nucleotides agree with TRBD1. Germline V lookup: CDR1 LGHNA, CDR2 YSLEER. This CDR3 contains 15 residues. The CDR3 protein is CASSQTWTGDTEAFF. DNA of the CDR3: TGCGCCAGCAGCCAGACCTGGACAGGGGACACTGAGGCTTTCTTT.

This clone is a singleton in its sample. The J gene is TRBJ2-3, the V gene TRBV28, with D perhaps matching TRBD1 or TRBD2 (6 bases each). Trimming removed 6 bases from V and 4 bases from J, with 20 bases in between. Germline V gives CDR1 MDHEN, CDR2 SYDVKM. The CDR3 consists of 16 residues. CDR3 sequence reads: CASSLLGGGPADTQYF. The CDR3 DNA is TGTGCCAGCAGCCTCCTAGGTGGGGGGCCCGCAGATACGCAGTATTTT.

The genes are TRBV2 and TRBJ2-3; 16 nucleotides align to TRBD2. From germline, CDR1 is SNHLY and CDR2 FYNNEI. J was trimmed by 7 bases and V by 9 bases; bases with no gene match: 1. The CDR3 runs 13 residues. This CDR3 is CARGLAGGNTQYF. CDR3 sequence (DNA): TGTGCCAGGGGACTAGCGGGGGGGAATACGCAGTATTTT.

The J gene is TRBJ2-1, the V gene TRBV2, with D unclear. Between the trimmed V and J ends, which lost 5 bases and 5 bases, there was a span of 4 bases. This CDR3 is 11 amino acids long. The germline CDR1 and CDR2 sequences are SNHLY and FYNNEI. CDR3 coding DNA: TGTGCCAGCAGTTACGACAATGAGCAGTTCTTC. Translation: CASSYDNEQFF.

V and J are TRBV7-6 and TRBJ2-5; D unresolved. In germline, CDR1 is SGHVS, CDR2 FNYEAQ. The CDR3 is made up of 12 amino acids. The V end lost 1 base, the J end lost 5 bases, and 5 bases lay between the germline ends. The CDR3 DNA sequence: TGTGCCAGCAGCTTAGGGCGGGAGACCCAGTACTTC. The encoded protein is CASSLGRETQYF.

The rearrangement joins TRBV5-6 to TRBJ2-2, with D uncertain. This CDR3 is 16 amino acids long. Trimming left V 4 bases short and J 0 bases short, with 13 bases between. CDR1 is SGHDT and CDR2 is YYEEEE in the germline V gene. CDR3 bases: TGTGCCAGCAGCCCCGCTCCTAGGACGAACACCGGGGAGCTGTTTTTT. Translation: CASSPAPRTNTGELFF.

The chain uses TRBV27 and TRBJ2-6; D gene uncertain. CDR3 length equals 18 residues. V was shortened by 6 bases and J by 4 bases, with 22 bases between the two germline ends. Germline-derived CDR1 and CDR2 are MNHEY and SMNVEV (reference sequence). DNA of the CDR3: TGTGCCAGCAGCCCTCGCAGGACGGCCCTTGAGGGGGCCAACGTCCTGACTTTC. It specifies CASSPRRTALEGANVLTF. Based on the CDR3 plus reference TRBV27 and TRBJ2-6, the full variable domain is EAQVTQNPRYLITVTGKKLTVTCSQNMNHEYMSWYRQDPGLGLRQIYYSMNVEVTDKGDVPEGYKVSRKEKRNFPLILESPSPNQTSLYFCASSPRRTALEGANVLTFGAGSRLTVL.

V gene TRBV11-2 combines with J gene TRBJ1-5; D is uncertain. The V and J ends lost 0 bases and 6 bases respectively, with 9 bases between them. The CDR3 length is 14 residues. CDR1 and CDR2 from the germline V gene are SGHAT and FQNNGV. The CDR3 protein is CASSLEAAVQPQHF. The CDR3 nucleotides read TGTGCCAGCAGCTTAGAGGCAGCTGTTCAGCCCCAGCATTTT. The complete variable domain, with remaining parts taken from reference TRBV11-2 and TRBJ1-5, reads EAGVAQSPRYKIIEKRQSVAFWCNPISGHATLYWYQQILGQGPKLLIQFQNNGVVDDSQLPKDRFSAERLKGVDSTLKIQPAKLEDSAVYLCASSLEAAVQPQHFGDGTRLSIL.

V is TRBV28 and J is TRBJ1-2; the D gene is possibly TRBD1 (6 bases). CDR3 length equals 13 residues. Trimming took off 3 bases at V and 7 bases at J, with 12 bases between the two ends. CDR1 is MDHEN, CDR2 SYDVKM, per germline. CDR3 protein: CASSFSGEAGYTF. The CDR3 DNA sequence: TGTGCCAGCAGTTTTTCAGGGGAGGCTGGCTACACCTTC.